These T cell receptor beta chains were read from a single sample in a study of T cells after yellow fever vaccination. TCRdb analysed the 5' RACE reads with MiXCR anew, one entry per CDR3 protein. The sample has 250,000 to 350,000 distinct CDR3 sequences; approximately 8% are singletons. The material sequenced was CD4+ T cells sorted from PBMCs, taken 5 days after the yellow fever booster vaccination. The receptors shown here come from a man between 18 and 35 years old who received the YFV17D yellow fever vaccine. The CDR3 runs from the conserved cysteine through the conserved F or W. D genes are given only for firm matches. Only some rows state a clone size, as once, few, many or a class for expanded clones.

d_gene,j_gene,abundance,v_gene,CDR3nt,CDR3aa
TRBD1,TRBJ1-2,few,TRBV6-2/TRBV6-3,TGTGCCACCCTAAGACAGGGGAGCTATGGCTACACCTTC,CATLRQGSYGYTF
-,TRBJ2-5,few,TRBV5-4,TGTGCCAGCAGCTTGAATAGGGGTGACGGAGAGACCCAGTACTTC,CASSLNRGDGETQYF
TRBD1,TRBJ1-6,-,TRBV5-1,TGCGCCAGCAGCTTGTCTCTCGGACAGGCTTCACCCCTCCACTTT,CASSLSLGQASPLHF
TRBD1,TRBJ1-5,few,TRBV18,TGTGCCAGCTCACCCCGACAGGGTAGGAATCAGCCCCAGCATTTT,CASSPRQGRNQPQHF
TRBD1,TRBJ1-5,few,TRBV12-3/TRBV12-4,TGTGCCAGCAGTTCAGGGGGGACAGGGTACAATCAGCCCCAGCATTTT,CASSSGGTGYNQPQHF
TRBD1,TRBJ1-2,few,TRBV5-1,TGCGCCAGCAGTCGGGACAGGGGCGACCTTAACTATGGCTACACCTTC,CASSRDRGDLNYGYTF
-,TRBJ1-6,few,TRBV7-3,TGTGCCAGCAGCTTAAAGGCACCGCCGGACGGTTCACCCCTCCACTTT,CASSLKAPPDGSPLHF
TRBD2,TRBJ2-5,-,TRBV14,TGTGCCAGCAGCCCCTTGAGAGCGGGGGGGTACGAGACCCAGTACTTC,CASSPLRAGGYETQYF
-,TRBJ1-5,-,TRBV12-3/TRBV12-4,TGTGCCAGCAGTTTTGGGGGAAATAGCAATCAGCCCCAGCATTTT,CASSFGGNSNQPQHF
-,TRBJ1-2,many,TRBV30,TGTGCCTGGAGTCCCTCGGGGCGGGGTGGCTACACCTTC,CAWSPSGRGGYTF
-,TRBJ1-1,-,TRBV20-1,TGCAGTGCTAGGGGGGGCACTGAAGCTTTCTTT,CSARGGTEAFF
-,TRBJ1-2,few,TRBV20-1,TGCAGTGCTAGGAACAGGCGCTATGGCTACACCTTC,CSARNRRYGYTF
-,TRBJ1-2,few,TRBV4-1,TGCGCCAGCAGCCAAGATCGGAGGCCGAACACCTTC,CASSQDRRPNTF
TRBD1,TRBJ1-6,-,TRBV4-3,TGCGCCAGCAGCCAGGCAATTGGGACAGGGGGCTTCTCACCCCTCCACTTT,CASSQAIGTGGFSPLHF
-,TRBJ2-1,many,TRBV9,TGTGCCAGCAGCGAGGAGGAGGGGACATACAATGAGCAGTTCTTC,CASSEEEGTYNEQFF
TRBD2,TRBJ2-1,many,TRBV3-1,TGTGCCAGCAGCCAAGATGGGGCGGCTAGCGGTTACAATGAGCAGTTCTTC,CASSQDGAASGYNEQFF
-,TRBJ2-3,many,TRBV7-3,TGTGCCAGCAGCTTGATCGGGGGCCTCACAGATACGCAGTATTTT,CASSLIGGLTDTQYF
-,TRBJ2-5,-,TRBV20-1,TGCAGTGCGTCGGGGTCCGAGACCCAGTACTTC,CSASGSETQYF
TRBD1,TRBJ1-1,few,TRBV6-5,TGTGCCAGCAGTTACTCCCGGACAGGGACCACTGAAGCTTTCTTT,CASSYSRTGTTEAFF
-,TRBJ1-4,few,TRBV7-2,TGTGCCAGCAGCTTAGAACAGTATAATGAAAAACTGTTTTTT,CASSLEQYNEKLFF
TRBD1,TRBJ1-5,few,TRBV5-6,TGTGCCAGCAGCTTTAACAGGGGGCAGGAGCCCCAGCATTTT,CASSFNRGQEPQHF
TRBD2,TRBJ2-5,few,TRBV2,TGTGCCAGCAGCCGAAACGGACTAGCGGAAGAGACCCAGTACTTC,CASSRNGLAEETQYF
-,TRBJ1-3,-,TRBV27,TGTGCCAGCAGTGCTATTAGCTCTGGAAACACCATATATTTT,CASSAISSGNTIYF
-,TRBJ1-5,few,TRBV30,TGTGCCTGGAGTGACGCCCCTGGACAGAATCAGCCCCAGCATTTT,CAWSDAPGQNQPQHF
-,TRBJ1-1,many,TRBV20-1,TGCAGTGCCACCGGGAGGAGGACTGAAGCTTTCTTT,CSATGRRTEAFF
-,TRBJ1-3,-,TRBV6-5,TGTGCCAGCAGTTCCAGGGGATTCGGAAACACCATATATTTT,CASSSRGFGNTIYF
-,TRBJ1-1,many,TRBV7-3,TGTGCCAGCAGCTTAAATGCCGCGAAAATGGGCACTGAAGCTTTCTTT,CASSLNAAKMGTEAFF
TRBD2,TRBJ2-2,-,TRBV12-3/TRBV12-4,TGTGCCAGCAACCTGGGGACTAGAGGTTTCAACACCGGGGAGCTGTTTTTT,CASNLGTRGFNTGELFF
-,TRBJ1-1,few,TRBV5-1,TGCGCCAGCGGAGACATATTTAACACTGAAGCTTTCTTT,CASGDIFNTEAFF
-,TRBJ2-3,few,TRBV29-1,TGCAGCGTTGATTACGGGCAGGGAGCAGATACGCAGTATTTT,CSVDYGQGADTQYF
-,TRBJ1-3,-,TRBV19,TGTGCCAGTAGTTCCTGGGGACGGATAAAATTCTCAGGAAACACCATATATTTT,CASSSWGRIKFSGNTIYF
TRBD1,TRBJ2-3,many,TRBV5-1,TGCGCCAGCAGCCTCCGGGACAGGGGGCGAGATACGCAGTATTTT,CASSLRDRGRDTQYF
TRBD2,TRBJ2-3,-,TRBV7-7,TGTGCTAGCAGCCGACTACCCGTTCTAGCGGGGGAGTCAGATACGCAGTATTTT,CASSRLPVLAGESDTQYF
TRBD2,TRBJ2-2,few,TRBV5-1,TGCGCCAGCACCCGAGGACCGTCTAGCGGGGGCGGGGAGCTGTTTTTT,CASTRGPSSGGGELFF
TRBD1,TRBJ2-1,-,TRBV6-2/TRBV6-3,TGTGCCAGCAGTTACGGTGGTAGGGGGCGTGAGCAGTTCTTC,CASSYGGRGREQFF
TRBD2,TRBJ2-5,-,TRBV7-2,TGTGCCAGCAGCTTTAGCGGGGGGGTAGAGACCCAGTACTTC,CASSFSGGVETQYF
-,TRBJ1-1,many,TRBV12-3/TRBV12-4,TGTGCCAGCAGTTTCCAGGGGTCCCACACTGAAGCTTTCTTT,CASSFQGSHTEAFF
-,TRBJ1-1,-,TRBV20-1,TGCAGTGCCAGGCAAAGGGATTTGGCTGAAGCTTTCTTT,CSARQRDLAEAFF
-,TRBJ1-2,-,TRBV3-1,TGTGCCAGCAATTTTGCTCGGTCGGAGTATGGCTACACCTTC,CASNFARSEYGYTF
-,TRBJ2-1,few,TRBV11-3,TGTGCCAGCGTGCCCTTGCGGCTCGGGGGAGGTGCTGGGGCCAATGAGCAGTTCTTC,CASVPLRLGGGAGANEQFF
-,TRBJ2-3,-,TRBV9,TGTGCCAGCAGCGCGGGTGGCGGGACCCGGACAGATACGCAGTATTTT,CASSAGGGTRTDTQYF
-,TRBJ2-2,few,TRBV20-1,TGCAGTGCTAGTACAGGGAGTCAATCCGGGGAGCTGTTTTTT,CSASTGSQSGELFF
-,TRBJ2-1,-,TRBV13,TGTGCCAGCAGCTTAGGCCGTCCCTACAATGAGCAGTTCTTC,CASSLGRPYNEQFF
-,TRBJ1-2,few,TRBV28,TGTGCCAGCAGTTATTCGACAGGAGCTAACTATGGCTACACCTTC,CASSYSTGANYGYTF
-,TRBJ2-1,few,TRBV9,TGTGCCAGCAGCTTCGGTGGGGCAGGAACCTACAATGAGCAGTTCTTC,CASSFGGAGTYNEQFF
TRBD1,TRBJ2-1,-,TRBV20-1,TGCAGTGCTAGGAAGGGGGCTACCTACAATGAGCAGTTCTTC,CSARKGATYNEQFF
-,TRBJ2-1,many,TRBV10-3,TGTGCCATCAGTGTACAGGAGTACAATGAGCAGTTCTTC,CAISVQEYNEQFF
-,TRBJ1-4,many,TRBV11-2,TGTGCCAGCAGCCTAGCCCGGGGGCCAACTAATGAAAAACTGTTTTTT,CASSLARGPTNEKLFF
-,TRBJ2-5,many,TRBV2,TGTGCCAGCGAGAGGGAGCAAGAGACCCAGTACTTC,CASEREQETQYF
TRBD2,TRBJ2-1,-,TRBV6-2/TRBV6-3,TGTGCCAGCAGCCTAGCGGGGACCGAGCAGTTCTTC,CASSLAGTEQFF
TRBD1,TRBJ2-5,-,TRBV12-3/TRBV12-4,TGTGCCAGCAGTGACGCTGACAGGGGGCGTGAGACCCAGTACTTC,CASSDADRGRETQYF
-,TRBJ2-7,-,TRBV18,TGTGCCAGCTCCCTCTCTGGCCAGGGCTACGAGCAGTACTTC,CASSLSGQGYEQYF
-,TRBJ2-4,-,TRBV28,TGTGCCAGCAGTTTCGGATGGCCTAACATTCAGTACTTC,CASSFGWPNIQYF
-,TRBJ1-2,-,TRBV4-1,TGCGCCAGCAGCCAGGGAGGAGGGAGTAACTATGGCTACACCTTC,CASSQGGGSNYGYTF